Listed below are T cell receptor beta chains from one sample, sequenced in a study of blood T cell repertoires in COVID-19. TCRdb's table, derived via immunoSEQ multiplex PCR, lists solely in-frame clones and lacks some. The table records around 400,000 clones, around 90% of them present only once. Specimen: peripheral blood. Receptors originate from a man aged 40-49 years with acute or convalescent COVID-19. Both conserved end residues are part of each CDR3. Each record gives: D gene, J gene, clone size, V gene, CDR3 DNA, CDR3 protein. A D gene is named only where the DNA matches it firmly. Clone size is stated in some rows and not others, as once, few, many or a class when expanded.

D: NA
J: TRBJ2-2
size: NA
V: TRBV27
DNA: TGTGCCAGCAGTTGGTCCTTGGAGCGGTCGGACACCGGGGAGCTGTTTTTT
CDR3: CASSWSLERSDTGELFF

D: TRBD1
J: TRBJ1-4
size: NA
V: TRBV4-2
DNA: TGTGCCAGCAGCCAAGATCTTGGGGACAGTAGTGAAAAACTGTTTTTT
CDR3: CASSQDLGDSSEKLFF

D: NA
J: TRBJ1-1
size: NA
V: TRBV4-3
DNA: TGCGCCAGCAGCCAAATAATGAACACTGAAGCTTTCTTT
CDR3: CASSQIMNTEAFF

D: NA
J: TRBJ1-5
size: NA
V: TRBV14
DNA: TGTGCCAGCAGCCTAGGCCGGGGACCCCAGCATTTT
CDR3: CASSLGRGPQHF

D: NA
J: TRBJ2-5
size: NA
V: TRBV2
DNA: TGTGCCAGCAGTGTCGTCAGACAAGAGACCCAGTACTTC
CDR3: CASSVVRQETQYF

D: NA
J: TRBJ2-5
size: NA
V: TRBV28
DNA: TGTGCCAGCACGGGGTCTAAGTACCAAGAGACCCAGTACTTC
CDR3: CASTGSKYQETQYF

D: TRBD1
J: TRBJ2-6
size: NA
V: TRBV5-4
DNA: TGTGCCAGCAGCTTGGAGGGGGCGGCCGGGGCCAACGTCCTGACTTTC
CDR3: CASSLEGAAGANVLTF

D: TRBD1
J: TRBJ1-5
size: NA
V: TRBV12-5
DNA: TGTGCTAGTGGTTTCGAGGGGGCAAATCAGCCCCAGCATTTT
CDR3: CASGFEGANQPQHF

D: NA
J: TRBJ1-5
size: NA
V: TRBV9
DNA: TGTGCCAGCAGCGTAGGAACAGGAAGAAATCAGCCCCAGCATTTT
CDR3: CASSVGTGRNQPQHF

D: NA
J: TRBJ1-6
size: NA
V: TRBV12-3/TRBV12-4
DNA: TGTGCCAGCAGTTTAACAGCTGAGTCACCCCTCCACTTT
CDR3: CASSLTAESPLHF

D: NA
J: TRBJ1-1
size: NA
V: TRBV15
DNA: TGTGCCACGACAGGACCCTTCAACACTGAAGCTTTCTTT
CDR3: CATTGPFNTEAFF

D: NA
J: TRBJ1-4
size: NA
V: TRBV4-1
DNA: TGCGCCAGCAGCCAAACGTCCGGGAGGGTAGAAAAACTGTTTTTT
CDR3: CASSQTSGRVEKLFF

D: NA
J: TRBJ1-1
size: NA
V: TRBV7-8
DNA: TGTGCCAGCAGCTTAAGGGTTGGGGGCGGGGGCACTGAAGCTTTCTTT
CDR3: CASSLRVGGGGTEAFF

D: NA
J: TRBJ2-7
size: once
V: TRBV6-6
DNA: TGTGCCAGCAGTTACTCGGGGCGTCCCTACGAGCAGTACTTC
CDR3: CASSYSGRPYEQYF

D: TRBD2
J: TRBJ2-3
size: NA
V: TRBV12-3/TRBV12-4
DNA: TGTGCCAGCAGTTTGGGAGGGGCTGATACGCAGTATTTT
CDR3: CASSLGGADTQYF

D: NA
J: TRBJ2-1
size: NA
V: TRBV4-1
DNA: TGCGCCAGCAGCGAACGAGGACTGAGCAATGAGCAGTTCTTC
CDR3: CASSERGLSNEQFF